The source of this TCR beta chain is a study of blood T cell repertoires in COVID-19. Overall study: The study drew acute and convalescent COVID-19 samples from the United States, Italy and Spain. The analysed material was cDNA or gDNA that came from T cells, B-cell-depleted T cells, or PBMCs.

The count of this clone is one. As processed by the authors: Amplification from reference gene primers served as the basis for estimated nucleated cell counts. TCRdb keeps only in-frame clones here, not all; method: immunoSEQ multiplex PCR. V and J calls plus clone size are reproduced from that table; the DNA served to infer D and trimming. The repertoire has hundreds of thousands of clones, around 88% of them found once; the top ten carry 5% to 6.5%. This TCR was recovered from a woman aged 25 to 39 with COVID-19, enrolled during active disease. The material sequenced was peripheral blood.

In DNA, the CDR3 is TGTGCCAGCAGCACCCGGGACTACCAATCGACAGATACGCAGTATTTT. Residues: CASSTRDYQSTDTQYF. The chain joins TRBV7-8 to TRBJ2-3, with 7 bases aligning to TRBD2. Trimming at V came to 5 bases and at J to 3 bases, leaving 11 bases not matched to a gene. Germline V gives CDR1 SGHVS, CDR2 FQNEAQ. CDR3 length: 16 amino acids.